This passage covers 2 T cell receptor beta chains from one sample sequenced in a study of T cell changes during pregnancy in multiple sclerosis. Here immunoSEQ multiplex PCR was the method, and the copy in TCRdb shows in-frame clones only, minus some. This table has tens of thousands of clones, approximately 87% appearing once. This specimen consisted of peripheral blood, obtained in the first trimester of pregnancy. These receptors were obtained from a female donor in good health, enrolled as a control in a pregnancy study.

The V gene is TRBV5-1, the J gene TRBJ2-5; TRBD2 matches at 12 bases. The CDR3 runs 16 residues. V was clipped by 4 bases and J by 5 bases; unmatched bases: 9. In germline, CDR1 is SGHRS, CDR2 YFSETQ. The CDR3 region is CASSLLAGGSGETQYF. In nucleotides, the CDR3 is TGCGCCAGCAGCCTGCTAGCGGGGGGGTCGGGGGAGACCCAGTACTTC.

The chain joins TRBV5-1 to TRBJ2-3; TRBD1 agrees at 7 bases. Germline lookup yields CDR1 SGHRS and CDR2 YFSETQ. V was pared by 0 bases and J by 0 bases, with 4 bases of the junction left unmatched. The CDR3 runs 16 residues. The CDR3 loop reads CASSLGLGQSTDTQYF. DNA of the CDR3: TGCGCCAGCAGCTTGGGTCTGGGACAGAGCACAGATACGCAGTATTTT.